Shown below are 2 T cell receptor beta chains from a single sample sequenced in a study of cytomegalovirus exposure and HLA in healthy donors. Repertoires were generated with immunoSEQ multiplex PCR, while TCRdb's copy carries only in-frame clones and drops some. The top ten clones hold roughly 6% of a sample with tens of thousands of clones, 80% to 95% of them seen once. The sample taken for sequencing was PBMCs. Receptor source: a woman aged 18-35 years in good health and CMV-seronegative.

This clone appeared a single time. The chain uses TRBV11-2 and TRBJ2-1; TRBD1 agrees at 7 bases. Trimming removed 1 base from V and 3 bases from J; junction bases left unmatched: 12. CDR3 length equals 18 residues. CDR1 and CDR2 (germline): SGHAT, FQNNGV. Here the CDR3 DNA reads TGTGCCAGCAGCTTAGTGAAGGGACAGCGTTTAATCTACAATGAGCAGTTCTTC. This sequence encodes CASSLVKGQRLIYNEQFF.

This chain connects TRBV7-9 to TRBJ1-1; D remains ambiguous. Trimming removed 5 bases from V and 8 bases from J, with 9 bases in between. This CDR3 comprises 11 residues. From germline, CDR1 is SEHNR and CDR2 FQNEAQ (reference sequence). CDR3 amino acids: CASSLRGEAFF. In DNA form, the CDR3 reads TGTGCCAGCAGCCTTCGGGGAGAAGCTTTCTTT.